The text below deals with one T cell receptor (beta chain). Its antigen is unknown. Both about-4-week and about-12-week second-dose recipients were combined. Libraries were prepared by immunoSEQ multiplex PCR; TCRdb keeps only in-frame clonotypes and omits some of them. The table records roughly 200,000 clones, roughly nine tenths of them present only once. The CDR3 sequence is 14 residues long. The V segment lost 3 bases and the J segment 6 bases; nucleotides outside the gene matches: 6. Germline V lookup: CDR1 SGHTA, CDR2 FQGTGA. These data are taken from a study of T cell responses to AZD1222 COVID-19 vaccine. Whole-study results and caveats: A rise in Spike-specific TCR breadth and depth followed two AZD1222 doses.

This receptor was taken from an adult who received the AZD1222 COVID-19 vaccine. The chain joins TRBV7-3 to TRBJ2-3, with 7 nucleotides matching TRBD2. The sample was peripheral blood, taken 28 days after the second AZD1222 dose. The CDR3 region has the DNA TGTGCCAGCAGCTTGGCAGGGAGGGCGGATACGCAGTATTTT. Its protein product is CASSLAGRADTQYF.